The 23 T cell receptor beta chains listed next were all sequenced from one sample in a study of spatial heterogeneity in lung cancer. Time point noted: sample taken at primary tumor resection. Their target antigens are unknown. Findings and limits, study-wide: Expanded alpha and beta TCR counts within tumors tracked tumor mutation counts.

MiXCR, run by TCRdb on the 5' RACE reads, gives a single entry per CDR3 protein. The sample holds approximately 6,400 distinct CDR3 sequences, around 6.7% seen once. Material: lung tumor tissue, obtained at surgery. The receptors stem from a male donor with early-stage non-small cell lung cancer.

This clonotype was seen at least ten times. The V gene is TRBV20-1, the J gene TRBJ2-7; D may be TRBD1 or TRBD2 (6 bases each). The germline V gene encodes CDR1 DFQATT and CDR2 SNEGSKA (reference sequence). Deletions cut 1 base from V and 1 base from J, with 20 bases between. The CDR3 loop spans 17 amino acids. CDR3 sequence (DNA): TGCAGTGCTAGAGCCCCAGGGGAGGACAGATTTTCCTACGAGCAGTACTTC. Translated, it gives CSARAPGEDRFSYEQYF.

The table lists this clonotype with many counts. CDR3 coding DNA: TGCGCCAGCAGCTTGGTTAGCGACTCCCAAGAGACCCAGTACTTC. It translates to CASSLVSDSQETQYF. This rearrangement joins TRBV5-1 to TRBJ2-5, with D possibly being TRBD2 (5 bases). The CDR3 covers 15 residues. Germline V CDR1 and CDR2: SGHRS, YFSETQ. V was cut by 0 bases and J by 1 base, with 10 bases left in between.

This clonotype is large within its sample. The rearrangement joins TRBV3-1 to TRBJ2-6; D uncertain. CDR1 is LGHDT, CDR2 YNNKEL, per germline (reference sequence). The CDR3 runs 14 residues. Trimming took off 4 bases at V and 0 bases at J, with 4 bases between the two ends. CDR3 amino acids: CASSPSSGANVLTF. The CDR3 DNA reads TGTGCCAGCAGCCCCAGCTCTGGGGCCAACGTCCTGACTTTC. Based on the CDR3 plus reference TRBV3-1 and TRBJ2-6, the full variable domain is DTAVSQTPKYLVTQMGNDKSIKCEQNLGHDTMYWYKQDSKKFLKIMFSYNNKELIINETVPNRFSPKSPDKAHLNLHINSLELGDSAVYFCASSPSSGANVLTFGAGSRLTVL.

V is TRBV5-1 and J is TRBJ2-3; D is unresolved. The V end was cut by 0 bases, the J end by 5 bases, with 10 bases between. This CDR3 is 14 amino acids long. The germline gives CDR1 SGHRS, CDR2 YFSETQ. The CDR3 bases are TGCGCCAGCAGCTTGGGGAGAACTGGAGATACGCAGTATTTT. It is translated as CASSLGRTGDTQYF.

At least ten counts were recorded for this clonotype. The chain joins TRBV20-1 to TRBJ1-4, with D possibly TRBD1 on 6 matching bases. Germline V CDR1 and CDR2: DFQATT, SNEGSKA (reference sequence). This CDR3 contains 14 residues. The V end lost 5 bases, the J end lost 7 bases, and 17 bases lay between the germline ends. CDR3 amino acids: CSAQARDIGEKLFF. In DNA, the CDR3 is TGCAGTGCTCAGGCCCGGGACATAGGTGAAAAACTGTTTTTT.

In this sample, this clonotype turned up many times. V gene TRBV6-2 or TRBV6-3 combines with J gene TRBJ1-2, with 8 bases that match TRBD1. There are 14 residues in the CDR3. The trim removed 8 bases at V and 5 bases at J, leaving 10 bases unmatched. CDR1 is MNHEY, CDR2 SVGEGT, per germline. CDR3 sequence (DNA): TGTGCCAGCTTCCGGAGAGGGACAGGATATGGCTACACCTTC. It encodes CASFRRGTGYGYTF.

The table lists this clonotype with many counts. In DNA form, the CDR3 reads TGTGCCAGCAGGGGCATCCTGGGACGGAACCCAGGCATTCAGTACTTC. It codes for CASRGILGRNPGIQYF. The V and J genes are TRBV27 and TRBJ2-4, with D perhaps assigned TRBD1 or TRBD2 (5 bases each). The germline gives CDR1 MNHEY, CDR2 SMNVEV (reference sequence). The V end lost 6 bases, the J end lost 9 bases, and 24 bases lay between the germline ends. CDR3 size: 16 residues.

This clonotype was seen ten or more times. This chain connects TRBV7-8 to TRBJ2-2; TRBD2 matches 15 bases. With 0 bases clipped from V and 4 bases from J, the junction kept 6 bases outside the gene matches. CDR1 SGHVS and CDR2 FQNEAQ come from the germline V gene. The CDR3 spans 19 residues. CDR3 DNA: TGTGCCAGCAGCTTAGCGCCGAGGGGACTAGCGGGAGGCACCGGGGAGCTGTTTTTT. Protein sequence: CASSLAPRGLAGGTGELFF.

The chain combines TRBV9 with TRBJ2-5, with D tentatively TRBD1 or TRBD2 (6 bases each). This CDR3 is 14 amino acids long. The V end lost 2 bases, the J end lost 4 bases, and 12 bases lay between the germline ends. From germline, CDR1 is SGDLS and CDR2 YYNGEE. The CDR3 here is CASSVRGRSETQYF. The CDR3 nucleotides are TGTGCCAGCAGCGTGAGGGGGAGGTCAGAGACCCAGTACTTC.

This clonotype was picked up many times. The CDR3 sequence: CASSLAGDRGSDTQYF. As DNA, the CDR3 is TGTGCCAGCAGCTTAGCGGGGGACAGGGGATCGGATACGCAGTATTTT. The chain is built from TRBV7-2 and TRBJ2-3, with 10 bases matching TRBD1. This CDR3 is built from 16 residues. CDR1 SGHTA and CDR2 FQGNSA come from the germline V gene. The V and J ends lost 0 bases and 6 bases, in that order; junction bases with no gene match: 6.

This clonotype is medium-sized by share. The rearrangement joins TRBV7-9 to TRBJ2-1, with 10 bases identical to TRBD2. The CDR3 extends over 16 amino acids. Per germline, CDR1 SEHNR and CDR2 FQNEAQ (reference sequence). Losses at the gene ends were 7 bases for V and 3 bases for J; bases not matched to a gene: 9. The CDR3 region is CASTVGSGRRYNEQFF. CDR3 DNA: TGTGCCAGCACCGTCGGTAGCGGGAGGCGCTACAATGAGCAGTTCTTC.

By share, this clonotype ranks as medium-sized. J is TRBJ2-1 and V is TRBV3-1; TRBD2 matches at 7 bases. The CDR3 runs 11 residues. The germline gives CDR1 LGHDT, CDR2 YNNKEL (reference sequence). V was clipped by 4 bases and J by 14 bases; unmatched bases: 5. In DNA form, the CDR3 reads TGTGCCAGCAGCCTAGGACTAGTGAAGTTCTTC. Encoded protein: CASSLGLVKFF.

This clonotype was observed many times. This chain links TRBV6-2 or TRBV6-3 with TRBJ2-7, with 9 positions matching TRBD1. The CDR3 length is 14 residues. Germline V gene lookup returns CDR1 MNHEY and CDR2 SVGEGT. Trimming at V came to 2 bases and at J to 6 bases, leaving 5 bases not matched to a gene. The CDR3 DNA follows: TGTGCCAGCAGTTACGGACAGGGGAAGCGCGAGCAGTACTTC. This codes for CASSYGQGKREQYF.

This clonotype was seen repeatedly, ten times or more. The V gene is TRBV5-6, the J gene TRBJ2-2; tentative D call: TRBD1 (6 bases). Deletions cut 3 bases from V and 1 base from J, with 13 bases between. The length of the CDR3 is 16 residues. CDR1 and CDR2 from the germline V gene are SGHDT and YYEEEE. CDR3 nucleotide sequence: TGTGCCAGCAGCTGGGGGCCCACAGGGAACACCGGGGAGCTGTTTTTT. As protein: CASSWGPTGNTGELFF.

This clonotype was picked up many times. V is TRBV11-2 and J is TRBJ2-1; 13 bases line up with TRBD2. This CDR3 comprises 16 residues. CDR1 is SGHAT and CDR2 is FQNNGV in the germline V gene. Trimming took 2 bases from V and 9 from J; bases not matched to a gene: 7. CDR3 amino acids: CASSLRGTSGTVEQFF. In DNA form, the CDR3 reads TGTGCCAGCAGCTTAAGGGGGACTAGCGGGACCGTTGAGCAGTTCTTC.

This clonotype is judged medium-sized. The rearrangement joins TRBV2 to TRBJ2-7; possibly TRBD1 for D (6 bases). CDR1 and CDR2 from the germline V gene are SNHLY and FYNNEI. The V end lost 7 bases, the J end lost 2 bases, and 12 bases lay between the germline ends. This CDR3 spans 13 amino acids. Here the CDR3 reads CASNTGPTYEQYF. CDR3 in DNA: TGTGCCAGCAATACAGGGCCGACCTACGAGCAGTACTTC.

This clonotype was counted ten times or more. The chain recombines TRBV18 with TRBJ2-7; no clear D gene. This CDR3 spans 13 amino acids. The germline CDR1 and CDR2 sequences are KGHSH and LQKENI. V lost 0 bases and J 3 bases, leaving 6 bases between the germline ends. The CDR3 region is CASSPPASYEQYF. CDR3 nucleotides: TGTGCCAGCTCACCACCGGCCAGCTACGAGCAGTACTTC.

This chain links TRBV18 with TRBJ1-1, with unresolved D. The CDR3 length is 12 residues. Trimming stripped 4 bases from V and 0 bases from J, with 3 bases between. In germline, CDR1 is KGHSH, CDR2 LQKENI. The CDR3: CASSQVNTEAFF. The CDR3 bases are TGTGCCAGCTCACAGGTGAACACTGAAGCTTTCTTT.

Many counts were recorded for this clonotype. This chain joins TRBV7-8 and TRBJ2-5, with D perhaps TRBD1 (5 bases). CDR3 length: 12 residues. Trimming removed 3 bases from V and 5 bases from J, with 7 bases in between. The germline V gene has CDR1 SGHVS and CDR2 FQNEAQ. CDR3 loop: CASSFNRETQYF. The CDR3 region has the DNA TGTGCCAGCAGCTTCAACAGGGAGACCCAGTACTTC.

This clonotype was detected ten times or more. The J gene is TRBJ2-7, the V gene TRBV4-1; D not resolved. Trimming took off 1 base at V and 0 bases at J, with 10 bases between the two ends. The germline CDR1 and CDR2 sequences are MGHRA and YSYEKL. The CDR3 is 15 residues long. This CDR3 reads CASSQGVASSYEQYF. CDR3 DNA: TGCGCCAGCAGCCAAGGGGTGGCTAGCTCCTACGAGCAGTACTTC.

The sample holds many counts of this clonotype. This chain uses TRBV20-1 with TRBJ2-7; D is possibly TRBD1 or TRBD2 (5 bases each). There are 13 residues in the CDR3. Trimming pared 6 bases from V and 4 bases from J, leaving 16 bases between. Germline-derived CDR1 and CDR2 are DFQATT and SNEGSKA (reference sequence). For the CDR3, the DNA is TGCAGTGCCCGGGGACCCCTGAGTTACGAGCAGTACTTC. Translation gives CSARGPLSYEQYF.

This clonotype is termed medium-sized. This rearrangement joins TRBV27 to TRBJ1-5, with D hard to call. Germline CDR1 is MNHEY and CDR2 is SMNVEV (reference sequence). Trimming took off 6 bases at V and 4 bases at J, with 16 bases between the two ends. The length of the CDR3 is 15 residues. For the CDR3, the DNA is TGTGCCAGCAGCCCGAGGACTGCAACGAATCAGCCCCAGCATTTT. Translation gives CASSPRTATNQPQHF.

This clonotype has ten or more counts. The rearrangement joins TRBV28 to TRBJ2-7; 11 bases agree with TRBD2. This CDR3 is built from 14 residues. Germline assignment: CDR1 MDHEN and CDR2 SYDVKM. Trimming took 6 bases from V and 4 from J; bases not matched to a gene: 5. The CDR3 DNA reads TGTGCCAGCAGCACTAGCGGGAGACGGTACGAGCAGTACTTC. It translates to CASSTSGRRYEQYF.